These 14 T cell receptor beta chains were sequenced from one sample in a study of T cells in women clearing cervical HPV infection. The assay was immunoSEQ multiplex PCR, and TCRdb's table has in-frame clones only and misses some. The repertoire table contains about 30,000 clones. Sequenced material: blood buffy coat. The receptors were sampled from a woman between 18 and 75 years old with a cervical HPV16 infection that either progressed to CIN3+ or cleared (not recorded which).

A remark on this clone: The CDR3 end lies 3 residues beyond the end of the read and is filled in from the germline J gene. V usage is TRBV5-1 and J usage is TRBJ1-4, with 10 bases that match TRBD1. V gave up 2 bases and J gave up 0 bases; unmatched junction bases: 1. The length of the CDR3 is 16 residues. Germline V gene data show CDR1 as SGHRS and CDR2 as YFSETQ. The CDR3 bases that were read are TGCGCCAGCAGCTTCGGACAGGGGGCAACTAATGAAAAA. Residues: CASSFGQGATNEK. The full CDR3 reads CASSFGQGATNEKLFF.

In the case of this clone: From the germline J gene comes the end of the CDR3, since the read stops 3 residues before it. Other DNA sequences in this specimen translate into the identical CDR3. The chain combines TRBV7-3 with TRBJ2-1; tentatively, D is TRBD1 (5 bases). The ends were cut back, 3 bases at V and 6 bases at J, with 9 bases in the middle. The germline V gene has CDR1 SGHTA and CDR2 FQGTGA. This CDR3 has 13 amino acids. CDR3 amino acids: CASSLGLGNEQFF. The DNA read from the CDR3 is TGTGCCAGCAGCTTGGGGCTAGGCAATGAG. Looking up the rest from reference TRBV7-3 and TRBJ2-1 gives the full variable domain: GAGVSQTPSNKVTEKGKYVELRCDPISGHTALYWYRQSLGQGPEFLIYFQGTGAADDSGLPNDRFFAVRPEGSVSTLKIQRTERGDSAVYLCASSLGLGNEQFFGPGTRLTVL.

Notes on this clone: The DNA ends 3 residues before the CDR3 does, and the rest of the CDR3 is filled in from the germline J gene. The rearrangement links TRBV6-4 to TRBJ2-1, with TRBD2 matching 11 bases. The CDR3 runs to 15 residues. The junction had 6 bases not matched to a gene; V was cut back by 6 bases and J by 5 bases. Germline CDR1 reads MRHNA; CDR2 reads SNTAGT. The CDR3 is CASRNSGGAHNEQFF. The sequenced part of the CDR3 DNA is TGTGCCAGCAGGAATAGCGGGGGGGCCCACAATGAG.

Of note for this clone: Read sequence stops 3 residues before the CDR3 end, and the germline J gene provides the missing end. This sequence joins TRBV2 and TRBJ1-4; D remains unclear. V was clipped by 1 base and J by 4 bases, with 7 bases between them. The CDR3 is made up of 14 amino acids. The germline CDR1 and CDR2 sequences are SNHLY and FYNNEI. The CDR3 loop is CASSEEANNEKLFF. The sequenced CDR3 bases are TGTGCCAGCAGTGAAGAGGCCAATAATGAAAAA.

Regarding this clone: The CDR3 end falls 3 residues outside the read, so it is completed with the germline J gene. The chain has TRBV19 and TRBJ2-7; a possible D gene is TRBD1 (6 bases). Trimming shortened V by 7 bases and J by 2 bases, and 15 bases separated the two germline ends. The CDR3 is 14 residues long. CDR1 and CDR2 (germline): LNHDA, SQIVND (reference sequence). The CDR3 reads CASTSGTSAYEQYF. Partial CDR3 DNA: TGTGCCAGTACCTCCGGGACATCCGCCTACGAG. The full variable domain, rest sourced from reference TRBV19 and TRBJ2-7, is DGGITQSPKYLFRKEGQNVTLSCEQNLNHDAMYWYRQDPGQGLRLIYYSQIVNDFQKGDIAEGYSVSREKKESFPLTVTSAQKNPTAFYLCASTSGTSAYEQYFGPGTRLTVT.

Note on this clone: The read ends 3 residues shy of where the CDR3 ends; the end is completed using the germline J gene. This chain links TRBV2 with TRBJ2-4; D is perhaps TRBD1 (5 bases). This CDR3 is built from 15 residues. The germline V gene encodes CDR1 SNHLY and CDR2 FYNNEI. V lost 0 bases to trimming and J lost 8 bases, with 14 bases between them. The CDR3 bases that were read are TGTGCCAGCAGTGAAGCTAGGGGTTTGGCGGACATT. Residues: CASSEARGLADI. The full-length CDR3 reads as CASSEARGLADIQYF.

Of note for this clone: The CDR3 extends 3 residues past the end of the read, so its final part is completed from the germline J gene. The chain carries TRBV6-1 and TRBJ1-2; D remains unclear. Germline V gene sequence: CDR1 MNHNS, CDR2 SASEGT. V lost 0 bases and J lost 4, with 9 bases in between. The CDR3 contains 14 residues. The covered CDR3 bases are TGTGCCAGCAGTGAAGCGGAGGGCAGCTATGGC. Amino acid sequence: CASSEAEGSYG. The full CDR3 is CASSEAEGSYGYTF.

Concerning this clone itself: Read coverage stops 3 residues before the CDR3 terminus; the germline J gene supplies the remainder. The chain is built from TRBV6-1 and TRBJ1-2; D remains unclear. Germline CDR1 MNHNS, CDR2 SASEGT. V was cut by 4 bases and J by 6 bases, with 12 bases left in between. This CDR3 has 13 amino acids. The covered CDR3 bases are TGTGCCAGCAGTGGGCGGGAAGCGGATGGC. Protein product: CASSGREADG. The whole CDR3 reads CASSGREADGYTF.

On this clone: From the germline J gene comes the end of the CDR3, since the read stops 3 residues before it. The chain links TRBV5-4 to TRBJ1-6; the D gene is possibly TRBD1 (5 bases). The CDR3 runs 14 residues. CDR1 SGHNT and CDR2 YYREEE come from the germline V gene (reference sequence). V was pared by 4 bases and J by 7 bases, with 12 bases between. The CDR3 protein is CASSDTGGNSPLHF. Incomplete CDR3 DNA: TGTGCCAGCAGCGACACCGGGGGGAATTCACCC.

Worth noting for this clone: The read stops 3 residues short of the end of the CDR3; the missing end is completed from the germline J gene. This chain joins TRBV20-1 and TRBJ1-2, with 7 nucleotides matching TRBD1. Trimming took 6 bases from V and 3 from J; bases not matched to a gene: 10. This CDR3 has 14 amino acids. The germline CDR1 and CDR2 sequences are DFQATT and SNEGSKA (reference sequence). The covered CDR3 bases are TGCAGTGCACGAACCGGGACAGAGGACTATGGC. Translated: CSARTGTEDYG. The CDR3 in full is CSARTGTEDYGYTF.

Remarks on this clone: The CDR3 end falls 3 residues outside the read, so it is completed with the germline J gene. V gene TRBV6-4 combines with J gene TRBJ2-3; the match to TRBD2 covers 14 bases. Germline V gene lookup returns CDR1 MRHNA and CDR2 SNTAGT. V shed 8 bases, J shed 0 bases, and the junction held 4 bases outside the gene matches. The CDR3 totals 16 residues. The CDR3 DNA, read in part, is TGTGCCAGCTCCGGGACTAGCGGGGGTAGCACAGATACG. It codes for CASSGTSGGSTDT. The whole CDR3 protein reads CASSGTSGGSTDTQYF.

Turning to this clone: Read data end 3 residues before the CDR3 end; the end is taken from the germline J gene. The chain recombines TRBV7-6 with TRBJ2-5; D gene uncertain. Per germline, CDR1 SGHVS and CDR2 FNYEAQ. The CDR3 spans 13 residues. V dropped 4 bases and J dropped 4 bases, with 10 bases sitting between them. CDR3 loop: CASSSLGGETQYF. CDR3 DNA, as far as it was read: TGTGCCAGCAGCTCCCTAGGTGGAGAGACC.

A word on this clone: The CDR3 end lies 3 residues beyond the end of the read and is filled in from the germline J gene. This chain joins TRBV6-7 and TRBJ2-3; D remains unclear. TRBV6-7 is an ORF, with its function uncertain. The length of the CDR3 is 12 residues. Trimming left V 2 bases short and J 6 bases short, with 6 bases between. The CDR3 loop reads CASSYPRDTQYF. The sequenced part of the CDR3 DNA is TGTGCCAGCAGTTACCCCAGGGATACG.

As for this clone: The read is 3 residues too short to cover the CDR3 end, so that end is filled in from the germline J gene. The chain joins TRBV19 to TRBJ2-5, with TRBD2 matching 8 bases. Losses at the gene ends were 2 bases for V and 0 bases for J; bases not matched to a gene: 8. The germline V gene has CDR1 LNHDA and CDR2 SQIVND (reference sequence). The CDR3 loop spans 17 amino acids. The CDR3 DNA, read in part, is TGTGCCAGTAGTATAATGGGAGCGGGAGAGTACCAAGAGACC. As protein: CASSIMGAGEYQET. In full, the CDR3 is CASSIMGAGEYQETQYF.